This TCR beta chain was profiled in a study of blood T cell repertoires in COVID-19. Libraries were prepared by immunoSEQ multiplex PCR; TCRdb keeps only in-frame clonotypes and omits some of them. In the table there are under 200,000 clones, about 86% of which are singletons. This clone was seen only once. The CDR3 has 12 residues. Germline lookup yields CDR1 GTSNPN and CDR2 SVGIG (reference sequence). V gave up 3 bases and J gave up 10 bases, with 10 bases separating them. The chain uses TRBV30 and TRBJ1-6, with D perhaps matching TRBD1 (5 bases). This TCR came from a human donor with acute or convalescent COVID-19. The donor label of this sample is uncertain. The sequencing input was peripheral blood. This CDR3 reads CAWRQDQSPLHF. The CDR3 DNA sequence: TGTGCCTGGAGACAGGACCAATCACCCCTCCACTTT.